This is a list of T cell receptor beta chains from one sample in a study of T cell clones after liver transplantation. The method was immunoSEQ multiplex PCR; TCRdb's version includes in-frame clones alone and lacks a portion of them. This table has approximately 72,000 clones, 90% appearing once. Here the sequenced sample was CD4+ T cells from blood, taken before liver transplant. These receptors all come from a human donor who received a liver transplant. The CDR3 runs from the conserved cysteine through the conserved F or W. A D gene is named only where the DNA matches it firmly. Clone size is given for some rows only: seen once, a few or many times, or a class if the clone is expanded.

>TRBD2|.|TRBV5-4|TRBJ2-5
TGTGCCAGCAGAGCGCCGGGACTAGCGGGAGTAGGGGAGACCCAGTACTTC
CASRAPGLAGVGETQYF
>TRBD2|.|TRBV23-1|TRBJ2-7
TGCGCCAGCAGTCAATCACTAGCGGGATTGACCGAAGAAAACTACGAGCAGTACTTC
CASSQSLAGLTEENYEQYF
>.|.|TRBV7-8|TRBJ1-1
TGTGCCAGCAGCTTAAGGGCTCGTGGGGGGGCGATGACTGAAGCTTTCTTT
CASSLRARGGAMTEAFF
>.|.|TRBV5-5|TRBJ1-2
TGTGCCAGCAGCTTGGCAACGGGGAACTATGGCTACACCTTC
CASSLATGNYGYTF
>.|.|TRBV29-1|TRBJ2-3
TGCAGCGTTGTTAAGGAGCTGGATACGCAGTATTTT
CSVVKELDTQYF
>.|.|TRBV2|TRBJ1-1
TGTGCCAGCAGTCTTTACAGAACCTCTGAAGCTTTCTTT
CASSLYRTSEAFF
>.|.|TRBV7-9|TRBJ1-3
TGTGCCAGCAGCTTTGATAAACCTAAATCCTCTGGAAACACCATATATTTT
CASSFDKPKSSGNTIYF
>TRBD2|.|TRBV19|TRBJ2-3
TGTGCCAGTAGACAGACTAGCGGGAGCTATACGCAGTATTTT
CASRQTSGSYTQYF
>TRBD2|.|TRBV6-4|TRBJ2-1
TGTGCCAGCAGGACTAGCGGGAGGGCCGGCAATGAGCAGTTCTTC
CASRTSGRAGNEQFF
>TRBD1|.|TRBV28|TRBJ1-2
TGTGCCACCCTCGGACAGGGCTATGGCTACACCTTC
CATLGQGYGYTF
>.|.|TRBV4-1|TRBJ2-5
TGCGCCAGCAGCCAAGGCAGGGAGGAGACCCAGTACTTC
CASSQGREETQYF
>TRBD1|.|TRBV5-1|TRBJ1-2
TGCGCCAGCAGCAGGACAGGGTCCGACTATGGCTACACCTTC
CASSRTGSDYGYTF
>.|once|TRBV7-2|TRBJ2-7
TGTGCCAGCAGCTCCCCCCTTGTGCGCGAGCAGTACTTC
CASSSPLVREQYF
>.|.|TRBV11-2|TRBJ2-1
TGTGCCAGCAGCTTAGGGCGCGGAGTCAACAATGAGCAGTTCTTC
CASSLGRGVNNEQFF
>.|.|TRBV9|TRBJ2-7
TGTGCCAGCAGCGTATCCCCCCCGGCGGAGCAGTACTTC
CASSVSPPAEQYF
>.|.|TRBV7-3|TRBJ2-6
TGTGCCAGCAGCTTAACGGGGACTGGGGCCAACGTCCTGACTTTC
CASSLTGTGANVLTF
>.|.|TRBV5-1|TRBJ1-1
TGCGCCAGTAGACAGGTCCTAAACACTGAAGCTTTCTTT
CASRQVLNTEAFF